What follows is one TCR beta chain and its context. Its specificity is not known. A read error may account for a junction end that differs from germline. Germline CDR1 and CDR2: MDHEN and SYDVKM. This CDR3 region has 14 residues. The data were obtained in a study of T cell responses to AZD1222 COVID-19 vaccine. General study results and limits: In all cases, repertoires were sampled only after the peak T cell response. Spike as a whole was targeted by vaccine-associated CD4 TCRs, dominant at 160-218 and 743-854.

Assay: immunoSEQ multiplex PCR; the TCRdb copy retains only in-frame clones and omits some. The table has roughly 58,000 clones, approximately 85% seen once; the top ten hold roughly a fifth. The chain recombines TRBV28 with TRBJ1-5; no definite D call. The sequenced sample was peripheral blood, obtained on day 0 of MenACWY control vaccination. The receptor was isolated from an adult in good health. For the CDR3, the DNA is TGTGCCAGCAGCGGCAGAGAAAGCAATCAGCCCCAACATTTT. Amino acids: CASSGRESNQPQHF.